These T cell receptor beta chains were read from a single sample in a study of T cell responses to AZD1222 COVID-19 vaccine. This table comes from immunoSEQ multiplex PCR, and its TCRdb copy is limited to in-frame clones, with some not included. This sample has about 94,000 clones, with roughly 88% found just once. Here the sequenced sample was peripheral blood, taken on day 0 of AZD1222 vaccination. These receptor sequences come from an adult in good health. Each CDR3 is given without its conserved first and last residue. Only part of the rows carry a size: once, few, many, or a class if the clone is expanded.

clone_size	v_call	j_call	cdr3_aa
NA	TRBV5-4	TRBJ2-7	ASSLGTGSSYEQY
once	TRBV30	TRBJ1-3	ALTGIAGNTIY
NA	TRBV5-6	TRBJ2-7	ASSLDQGASSYEQY
NA	TRBV28	TRBJ1-2	ASSPPGQEVRGYT
NA	TRBV10-3	TRBJ1-5	AISESGQGNQPQH
NA	TRBV2	TRBJ2-3	ASSGQGLSTDTQY
NA	TRBV3-1/TRBV3-2	TRBJ1-1	ASSQVGGEAF
NA	TRBV3-1/TRBV3-2	TRBJ1-2	ASSRGGGYT
NA	TRBV29-1	TRBJ1-1	SVDYRRGAGSF
NA	TRBV6-5	TRBJ2-2	ASIAGEDTGELF
NA	TRBV21-1	TRBJ2-7	ASSKSSASGGLNYEQY
NA	TRBV14	TRBJ1-2	ASSQGGSGLRYT
NA	TRBV9	TRBJ2-2	ASSVTGQPNTGELF
NA	TRBV29-1	TRBJ1-2	SASQGTNYGYT
NA	TRBV10-1	TRBJ2-7	ASSESGRDEQY
NA	TRBV7-2	TRBJ2-5	ASSFSGEETQY
NA	TRBV6-5	TRBJ1-6	ASTKSLNLSPLH
NA	TRBV30	TRBJ2-3	AWSQGPTDTQY
NA	TRBV12-2	TRBJ2-5	ASRLSPRDRTQY
NA	TRBV7-9	TRBJ1-6	ASSKQAHSPLH
NA	TRBV7-9	TRBJ1-4	ASSLIGEKLF
NA	TRBV2	TRBJ2-7	ASRTGTGEYEQY
once	TRBV19	TRBJ1-2	ASSNSPGHLAYGYT